This T cell receptor (beta chain) was documented in a study of T-cell memory formation after mild COVID-19. TCRdb fed the 5' RACE reads into MiXCR, producing one record per CDR3 protein. The table has more than 150,000 distinct CDR3 sequences, around 21% seen once; the top ten hold 23%. The germline V gene encodes CDR1 SGHTA and CDR2 FQGNSA. V lost 0 bases and J 3 bases, leaving 12 bases between the germline ends. The CDR3 length is 15 residues. This clonotype has more than one count but fewer than ten. Specimen: PBMCs or a T cell subset sorted from them (not recorded which). This rearrangement joins TRBV7-2 to TRBJ2-7; tentatively, D is TRBD1 (6 bases). The sequence was collected from an adult woman who had mild COVID-19 (a few samples of this study predate the infection). Cell type and time point are not known. CDR3 residues: CASSLARDRNYEQYF. CDR3 nucleotides: TGTGCCAGCAGCTTAGCCCGAGACAGGAACTACGAGCAGTACTTC.